These 15 T cell receptor beta chains were all obtained from the same sample, sequenced in a study of shared clonotypes between healthy human individuals. Here immunoSEQ multiplex PCR was the method, and the copy in TCRdb shows in-frame clones only, minus some. Seen here are hundreds of thousands of clones, about 80% observed once, and the top ten hold roughly 2%. Sequences were obtained from memory CD4+ T cells sorted from blood. Subset meaning: CD45RA-negative fraction. These receptors were taken from a woman aged 25 to 39 in good health.

This clone was recorded only once. The chain links TRBV6-5 to TRBJ2-5; 9 bases are a match to TRBD2. With 4 bases clipped from V and 4 bases from J, the junction kept 10 bases outside the gene matches. CDR3 length equals 16 residues. The germline V gene encodes CDR1 MNHEY and CDR2 SVGAGI. CDR3 sequence reads: CASSSLAGEGGETQYF. DNA for the CDR3: TGTGCCAGCAGTTCCTTAGCGGGAGAGGGGGGAGAGACCCAGTACTTC.

V gene TRBV10-3 combines with J gene TRBJ2-1; TRBD2 matches at 9 bases. Germline V gives CDR1 ENHRY, CDR2 SYGVKD. This CDR3 spans 16 amino acids. J was trimmed by 6 bases and V by 2 bases; bases with no gene match: 8. CDR3 amino acids: CAISENEGLAPNEQFF. The CDR3 DNA reads as TGTGCCATCAGTGAGAACGAGGGACTAGCACCCAATGAGCAGTTCTTC.

This clone was observed a few times. This sequence joins TRBV5-1 and TRBJ1-1, with a tentative D call TRBD1 (6 bases). The V and J ends lost 2 bases and 4 bases respectively, with 18 bases between them. The CDR3 extends over 16 amino acids. CDR1 and CDR2 (germline): SGHRS, YFSETQ. The CDR3, as DNA: TGCGCCAGCAGCTTCGGACAGCGCCAAGGGAGCACTGAAGCTTTCTTT. Its translation: CASSFGQRQGSTEAFF.

This clone was seen ten or more times. The gene calls are TRBV7-9 and TRBJ2-3, with a weak D call TRBD2 (6 bases). This CDR3 region has 15 residues. Germline V gene lookup returns CDR1 SEHNR and CDR2 FQNEAQ (reference sequence). Trimming removed 7 bases at V and 1 base at J, with 15 bases between. The CDR3 DNA sequence: TGTGCCAGCACAGGTGGCTCTAGCGGCACAGATACGCAGTATTTT. It codes for CASTGGSSGTDTQYF.

The chain has TRBV5-1 and TRBJ2-1; D not resolved. This CDR3 is 12 amino acids long. V was pared by 0 bases and J by 9 bases, with 7 bases between. CDR1 and CDR2 from the germline V gene are SGHRS and YFSETQ. The CDR3 DNA reads as TGCGCCAGCAGCTTGGCCAGGCGTGAGCAGTTCTTC. Its translation: CASSLARREQFF.

This sequence joins TRBV19 and TRBJ1-1; possible D gene TRBD1, 6 bases. From germline, CDR1 is LNHDA and CDR2 SQIVND (reference sequence). This CDR3 comprises 16 residues. The V end lost 3 bases, the J end lost 1 base, and 15 bases lay between the germline ends. The CDR3 bases are TGTGCCAGTAGTATCCTTCCGGGGGCTAGGAACACTGAAGCTTTCTTT. It specifies CASSILPGARNTEAFF.

Worth noting for this clone: The same CDR3 can be traced to other DNA sequences in this sample. The chain employs TRBV5-1 and TRBJ2-1; TRBD2 matches 9 bases. Per germline, CDR1 SGHRS and CDR2 YFSETQ. This CDR3 spans 16 amino acids. V shed 0 bases and J 7 bases; nucleotides not matched to a gene: 8. The CDR3 reads CASSLVVAGVGNEQFF. Written as DNA, the CDR3 is TGCGCCAGCAGCTTGGTGGTAGCGGGAGTTGGAAATGAGCAGTTCTTC.

J is TRBJ2-2 and V is TRBV5-1; 14 bases fit TRBD2. The CDR3 loop spans 17 amino acids. Trimming cost V 3 bases and J 4 bases; bases outside gene matches: 5. Per germline, CDR1 SGHRS and CDR2 YFSETQ. The CDR3 DNA is TGCGCCAGCAGCTCAGGGACTAGCGGGAGTCCCACCGGGGAGCTGTTTTTT. Amino acids: CASSSGTSGSPTGELFF.

The rearrangement uses TRBV21-1 and TRBJ1-2; the D call of TRBD1 is as the table states it, not checked on the DNA. TRBV21-1 is listed as a pseudogene. This CDR3 region has 12 residues. CDR3 protein: CASSFDRVADTF. The CDR3 DNA follows: TGTGCCAGCAGCTTCGACAGGGTGGCCGACACCTTC.

The chain couples TRBV5-4 to TRBJ2-7; weak D call: TRBD2 (5 bases). CDR3 length: 14 amino acids. Germline V gene data show CDR1 as SGHNT and CDR2 as YYREEE (reference sequence). The V and J ends lost 0 bases and 0 bases respectively, with 7 bases between them. CDR3 sequence (DNA): TGTGCCAGCAGCTTGGAGCTAGCCTCCTACGAGCAGTACTTC. This encodes CASSLELASYEQYF.

The CDR3 protein is CASSANREETQYF. For the CDR3, the DNA is TGTGCCAGCAGCGCGAACAGGGAAGAGACCCAGTACTTC. The rearrangement uses TRBV9 and TRBJ2-5, with D perhaps TRBD1 (6 bases). The germline CDR1 and CDR2 sequences are SGDLS and YYNGEE. The CDR3 runs to 13 residues. V lost 3 bases and J 3 bases, leaving 9 bases between the germline ends. Using reference TRBV9 and TRBJ2-5 for the parts outside the CDR3, the full variable domain is DSGVTQTPKHLITATGQRVTLRCSPRSGDLSVYWYQQSLDQGLQFLIQYYNGEERAKGNILERFSAQQFPDLHSELNLSSLELGDSALYFCASSANREETQYFGPGTRLLVL.

This sequence joins TRBV30 and TRBJ1-2; D is undetermined. CDR3 length: 12 amino acids. Germline assignment: CDR1 GTSNPN and CDR2 SVGIG (reference sequence). V lost 5 bases to trimming and J lost 8 bases, with 15 bases between them. The CDR3 sequence: CAWYLPRSGYTF. The CDR3 DNA sequence: TGTGCCTGGTATCTACCTCGCTCCGGCTACACCTTC.

This chain links TRBV29-1 with TRBJ1-1, with TRBD1 identical over 7 bases. V lost 4 bases and J lost 0; bases outside the gene matches: 2. CDR3 length: 13 residues. Per germline, CDR1 SQVTM and CDR2 ANQGSEA. The CDR3 region has the DNA TGCAGCGTTGGGGGACAGATGAACACTGAAGCTTTCTTT. Amino acids: CSVGGQMNTEAFF.

V gene TRBV5-4 combines with J gene TRBJ2-3, with D hard to call. The V end was cut by 0 bases, the J end by 0 bases, with 8 bases between. The CDR3 runs 15 residues. In germline, CDR1 is SGHNT, CDR2 YYREEE (reference sequence). The CDR3 DNA reads as TGTGCCAGCAGCTTGGTGAGCTCTAGCACAGATACGCAGTATTTT. Protein sequence: CASSLVSSSTDTQYF. The variable domain in full, with the rest retrieved from reference TRBV5-4 and TRBJ2-3, is ETGVTQSPTHLIKTRGQQVTLRCSSQSGHNTVSWYQQALGQGPQFIFQYYREEENGRGNFPPRFSGLQFPNYSSELNVNALELDDSALYLCASSLVSSSTDTQYFGPGTRLTVL.

This clone has a handful of counts. The identical CDR3 is also encoded by other nucleotide sequences in the sample. The V and J genes are TRBV7-9 and TRBJ2-1; 7 positions agree with TRBD2. Germline CDR1 and CDR2: SEHNR and FQNEAQ (reference sequence). V lost 5 bases and J lost 6; bases outside the gene matches: 1. CDR3 size: 12 residues. CDR3 region: CASSRTSNEQFF. The CDR3 DNA is TGTGCCAGCAGCCGGACTAGCAATGAGCAGTTCTTC.